A selection of T cell receptor beta chains follows, all from one sample in a study of cytomegalovirus exposure and HLA in healthy donors. Profiling relied on immunoSEQ multiplex PCR, and the TCRdb table lists in-frame clones only, not all of them. The table has 260,000 or so clones, around 91% seen once. Sequenced: PBMCs. The receptors were gathered from a woman aged 30 to 39 in good health and CMV-seronegative. Each CDR3 is given with its conserved first and last residue. The D gene is left open where the match is weak. Some rows mark clone size as missing; the rest say once, few, many or name a class of expanded clone.

size: -
D: -
V: TRBV11-2
J: TRBJ1-1
CDR3: CASSLWGALNTEAFF
DNA: TGTGCCAGCAGCTTATGGGGGGCCCTGAACACTGAAGCTTTCTTT

size: -
D: -
V: TRBV4-1
J: TRBJ2-7
CDR3: CASSQGPRIEDEQYF
DNA: TGCGCCAGCAGCCAAGGTCCTAGGATTGAAGACGAGCAGTACTTC

size: -
D: TRBD2
V: TRBV10-2
J: TRBJ2-3
CDR3: CASSETSGPGDTQYF
DNA: TGCGCCAGCAGTGAGACTAGCGGTCCGGGAGATACGCAGTATTTT

size: -
D: -
V: TRBV7-9
J: TRBJ2-1
CDR3: CASSLGVATYNEQFF
DNA: TGTGCCAGCAGCTTAGGGGTAGCAACCTACAATGAGCAGTTCTTC

size: -
D: -
V: TRBV6-6
J: TRBJ1-2
CDR3: CASVNSAQGFGYGYTF
DNA: TGTGCCAGCGTAAATTCGGCACAGGGCTTCGGGTATGGCTACACCTTC

size: -
D: TRBD2
V: TRBV29-1
J: TRBJ2-3
CDR3: CSAAGTSGTDTQYF
DNA: TGCAGCGCTGCCGGGACTAGCGGCACAGATACGCAGTATTTT

size: -
D: -
V: TRBV2
J: TRBJ2-7
CDR3: CASSEDVGGSYEQYF
DNA: TGTGCCAGCAGTGAAGATGTAGGGGGATCCTACGAGCAGTACTTC

size: -
D: TRBD1
V: TRBV9
J: TRBJ2-1
CDR3: CASSVGPQGVNEQFF
DNA: TGTGCCAGCAGCGTAGGCCCCCAGGGGGTGAATGAGCAGTTCTTC

size: -
D: -
V: TRBV19
J: TRBJ2-3
CDR3: CASSMRPYEGTQYF
DNA: TGTGCCAGTAGTATGAGGCCCTATGAGGGTACGCAGTATTTT

size: once
D: -
V: TRBV6-5
J: TRBJ1-2
CDR3: CASTPRDNYGYTF
DNA: TGTGCCAGCACCCCCCGGGACAACTATGGCTACACCTTC

size: -
D: -
V: TRBV28
J: TRBJ2-7
CDR3: CASSLILQGNGYEQYF
DNA: TGTGCCAGCAGTTTAATCCTCCAGGGTAATGGCTACGAGCAGTACTTC

size: -
D: -
V: TRBV5-4
J: TRBJ2-7
CDR3: CASSLLGRYEQYF
DNA: TGTGCCAGCAGCTTGCTGGGACGGTACGAGCAGTACTTC

size: once
D: TRBD2
V: TRBV7-9
J: TRBJ2-1
CDR3: CASSPKNAGGSNEQFF
DNA: TGTGCCAGCAGCCCTAAAAATGCGGGAGGGAGCAATGAGCAGTTCTTC

size: -
D: TRBD2
V: TRBV10-2
J: TRBJ2-7
CDR3: CASNPSGTHEQYF
DNA: TGCGCCAGCAATCCCAGCGGGACCCACGAGCAGTACTTC

size: -
D: -
V: TRBV11-3
J: TRBJ1-5
CDR3: CASSLDGRAGQPQHF
DNA: TGTGCCAGCAGCTTAGATGGCCGGGCCGGGCAGCCCCAGCATTTT

size: -
D: -
V: TRBV9
J: TRBJ2-1
CDR3: CASSASGQYNEQFF
DNA: TGTGCCAGCAGCGCCTCGGGGCAATACAATGAGCAGTTCTTC

size: -
D: TRBD2
V: TRBV5-1
J: TRBJ2-7
CDR3: CASSLEAPGLVAF
DNA: TGCGCCAGCAGCTTGGAAGCTCCGGGACTAGTTGCCTTC